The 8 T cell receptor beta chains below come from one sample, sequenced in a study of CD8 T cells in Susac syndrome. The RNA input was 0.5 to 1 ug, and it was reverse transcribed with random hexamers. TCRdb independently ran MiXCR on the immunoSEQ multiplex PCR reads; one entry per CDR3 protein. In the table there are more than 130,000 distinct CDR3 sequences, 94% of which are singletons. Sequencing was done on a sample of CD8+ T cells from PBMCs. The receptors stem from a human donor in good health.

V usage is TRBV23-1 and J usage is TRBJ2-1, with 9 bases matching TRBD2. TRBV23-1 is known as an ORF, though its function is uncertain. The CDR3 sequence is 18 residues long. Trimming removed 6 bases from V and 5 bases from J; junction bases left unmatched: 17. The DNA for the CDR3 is TGCGCCAGCAGAAGGGGGGAGCGGGAGGCCCATAGTGACAATGAGCAGTTCTTC. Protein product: CASRRGEREAHSDNEQFF.

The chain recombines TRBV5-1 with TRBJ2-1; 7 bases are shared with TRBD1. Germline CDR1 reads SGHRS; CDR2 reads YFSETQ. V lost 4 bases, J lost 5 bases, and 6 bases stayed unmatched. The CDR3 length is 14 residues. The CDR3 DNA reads TGCGCCAGCAGCGTGGGACAGCAAAACAATGAGCAGTTCTTC. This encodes CASSVGQQNNEQFF. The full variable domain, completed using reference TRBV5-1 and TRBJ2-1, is KAGVTQTPRYLIKTRGQQVTLSCSPISGHRSVSWYQQTPGQGLQFLFEYFSETQRNKGNFPGRFSGRQFSNSRSEMNVSTLELGDSALYLCASSVGQQNNEQFFGPGTRLTVL.

This CDR3 reads CASSIARSGANVLTF. The CDR3 nucleotides are TGTGCCAGTAGTATAGCCCGGTCCGGGGCCAACGTCCTGACTTTC. This rearrangement joins TRBV19 to TRBJ2-6; D is uncertain. Germline CDR1 reads LNHDA; CDR2 reads SQIVND (reference sequence). Trimming removed 1 base at V and 4 bases at J, with 8 bases between. The CDR3 extends over 15 amino acids.

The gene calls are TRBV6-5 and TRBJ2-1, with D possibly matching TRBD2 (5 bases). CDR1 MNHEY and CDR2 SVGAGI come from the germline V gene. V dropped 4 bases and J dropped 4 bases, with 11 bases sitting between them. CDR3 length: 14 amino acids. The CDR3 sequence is CASSSWTGYNEQFF. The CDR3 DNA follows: TGTGCCAGCAGTTCTTGGACGGGATACAATGAGCAGTTCTTC.

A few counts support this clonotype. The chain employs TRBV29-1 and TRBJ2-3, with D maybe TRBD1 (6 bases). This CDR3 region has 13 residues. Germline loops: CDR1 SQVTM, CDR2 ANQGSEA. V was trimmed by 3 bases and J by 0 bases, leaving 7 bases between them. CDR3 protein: CSVEDSSTDTQYF. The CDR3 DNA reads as TGCAGCGTTGAGGACAGTAGCACAGATACGCAGTATTTT.

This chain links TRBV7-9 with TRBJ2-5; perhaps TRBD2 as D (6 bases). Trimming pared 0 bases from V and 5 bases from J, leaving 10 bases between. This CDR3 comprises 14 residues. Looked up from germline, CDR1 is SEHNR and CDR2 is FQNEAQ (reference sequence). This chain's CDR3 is CASSLAGREETQYF. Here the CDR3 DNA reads TGTGCCAGCAGCTTAGCGGGCCGGGAGGAGACCCAGTACTTC.

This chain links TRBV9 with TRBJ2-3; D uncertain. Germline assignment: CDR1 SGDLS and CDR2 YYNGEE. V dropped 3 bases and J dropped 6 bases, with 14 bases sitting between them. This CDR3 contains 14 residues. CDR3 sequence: CASSGEQLGDTQYF. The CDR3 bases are TGTGCCAGCAGCGGGGAACAGCTCGGGGATACGCAGTATTTT. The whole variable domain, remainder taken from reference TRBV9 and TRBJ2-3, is DSGVTQTPKHLITATGQRVTLRCSPRSGDLSVYWYQQSLDQGLQFLIQYYNGEERAKGNILERFSAQQFPDLHSELNLSSLELGDSALYFCASSGEQLGDTQYFGPGTRLTVL.

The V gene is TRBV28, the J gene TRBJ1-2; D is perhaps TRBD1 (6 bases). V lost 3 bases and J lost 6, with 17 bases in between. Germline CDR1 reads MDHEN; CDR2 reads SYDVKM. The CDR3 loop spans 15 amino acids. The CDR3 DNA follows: TGTGCCAGCAGTTTCGCGGGACAAATCTCCAATGGCTACACCTTC. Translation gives CASSFAGQISNGYTF.